These 27 T cell receptor beta chains were all obtained from the same sample, sequenced in a study of T-cell reconstitution after alpha-beta-depleted transplantation in children. Unique molecular identifiers were built into the TCRbeta library. TCRdb redid the calling of the PCR reads with MiXCR, one entry per CDR3 protein. The sample records about 77,000 distinct CDR3 sequences, 18% being singletons. Material: PBMCs, mostly from graft donor cells, obtained 360 days after TCRalphabeta/CD19-depleted stem cell transplant. The source is a male patient aged 2-15 years who had a stem cell transplant for acute lymphoblastic leukemia, so the T cells may come from the graft donor.

The chain joins TRBV12-3 or TRBV12-4 to TRBJ1-5, with a tentative D call TRBD1 (6 bases). Trimming removed 3 bases at V and 3 bases at J, with 12 bases between. CDR3 length: 15 amino acids. The CDR3 DNA reads TGTGCCAGCAGTTTCGGGGGGACAAACAATCAGCCCCAGCATTTT. This translates into CASSFGGTNNQPQHF.

This clonotype turned up a few times. The chain employs TRBV5-1 and TRBJ2-7; TRBD1 matches at 8 bases. Germline V gene data show CDR1 as SGHRS and CDR2 as YFSETQ. This CDR3 is built from 15 residues. Trimming took 6 bases from V and 2 from J; bases not matched to a gene: 10. The CDR3 nucleotides are TGCGCCAGCAACCGGACAGGGCTTAGGCCCTACGAGCAGTACTTC. Protein: CASNRTGLRPYEQYF.

The CDR3 sequence is CASSLTTRNTQYF. The CDR3 DNA sequence: TGTGCCAGCAGCTTAACGACTAGGAATACGCAGTATTTT. J is TRBJ2-3 and V is TRBV7-2; weak D call: TRBD2 (6 bases). The germline CDR1 and CDR2 sequences are SGHTA and FQGNSA. Between the trimmed V and J ends, which lost 2 bases and 7 bases, there was a span of 10 bases. The CDR3 loop spans 13 amino acids. Using reference TRBV7-2 and TRBJ2-3 for the parts outside the CDR3, the full variable domain is GAGVSQSPSNKVTEKGKDVELRCDPISGHTALYWYRQSLGQGLEFLIYFQGNSAPDKSGLPSDRFSAERTGGSVSTLTIQRTQQEDSAVYLCASSLTTRNTQYFGPGTRLTVL.

This clonotype was detected a few times. The CDR3 region has the DNA TGCGCCAGCAGCTTGGCCGTTGGAAACACCGGGGAGCTGTTTTTT. Translation gives CASSLAVGNTGELFF. V usage is TRBV5-1 and J usage is TRBJ2-2; no clear D gene. V lost 0 bases, J lost 2 bases, and 8 bases lay in between. The CDR3 is made up of 15 amino acids. Germline V lookup: CDR1 SGHRS, CDR2 YFSETQ.

The J gene is TRBJ2-7, the V gene TRBV7-4; 9 bases align to TRBD2. The CDR3 totals 16 residues. V lost 4 bases and J lost 5; bases outside the gene matches: 12. Looked up from germline, CDR1 is SGHVT and CDR2 is SQSDAQ. CDR3 loop: CASSSTLREGRDEQYF. The DNA of the CDR3 is TGTGCCAGCAGCTCAACCTTGCGGGAGGGCCGGGACGAGCAGTACTTC.

This clonotype was recorded many times. V usage is TRBV12-3 or TRBV12-4 and J usage is TRBJ1-1; 7 nucleotides line up with TRBD1. The CDR3 covers 15 residues. The V gene end was trimmed by 2 bases and the J gene end by 5 bases; junction bases not matched to a gene: 8. The CDR3 spells CASSLRGGVVTEAFF. CDR3 DNA: TGTGCCAGCAGTTTAAGAGGGGGCGTAGTGACTGAAGCTTTCTTT.

This chain connects TRBV7-9 to TRBJ2-6; D is uncertain. The CDR3 loop spans 16 amino acids. V lost 5 bases and J 0 bases, leaving 11 bases between the germline ends. The germline V gene has CDR1 SEHNR and CDR2 FQNEAQ (reference sequence). As DNA, the CDR3 is TGTGCCAGCAGCCCCAGACTTCACTCTGGGGCCAACGTCCTGACTTTC. Translated, it gives CASSPRLHSGANVLTF.

Only a few counts were recorded for this clonotype. The J gene is TRBJ1-1, the V gene TRBV7-9; possibly TRBD1 for D (5 bases). Germline assignment: CDR1 SEHNR and CDR2 FQNEAQ (reference sequence). This CDR3 comprises 12 residues. V lost 3 bases to trimming and J lost 5 bases, with 7 bases between them. The CDR3 spells CASSLGTTEAFF. The CDR3 DNA reads TGTGCCAGCAGCTTGGGGACGACTGAAGCTTTCTTT.

The rearrangement uses TRBV13 and TRBJ2-5, with 9 bases lining up with TRBD1. This CDR3 has 14 amino acids. Germline V gene data show CDR1 as PRHDT and CDR2 as FYEKMQ (reference sequence). V gave up 5 bases and J gave up 7 bases; unmatched junction bases: 8. Here the CDR3 reads CASSTRDREVTQYF. CDR3 sequence (DNA): TGTGCCAGCAGCACCCGGGACAGGGAGGTGACCCAGTACTTC.

Only a few counts were recorded for this clonotype. The rearrangement joins TRBV29-1 to TRBJ1-1, with TRBD1 matching 7 bases. V was clipped by 4 bases and J by 1 base; unmatched bases: 6. Looked up from germline, CDR1 is SQVTM and CDR2 is ANQGSEA. This CDR3 has 14 residues. CDR3 sequence (DNA): TGCAGCGTTGCAGGAGGGACAGCGAACACTGAAGCTTTCTTT. Its translation is CSVAGGTANTEAFF.

This clonotype was found once. The chain carries TRBV5-4 and TRBJ1-1; D may be TRBD1 (5 bases). The CDR3 totals 12 residues. Trimming pared 2 bases from V and 7 bases from J, leaving 9 bases between. Germline V CDR1 and CDR2: SGHNT, YYREEE (reference sequence). CDR3 loop: CASSLRQSEAFF. The CDR3 nucleotides read TGTGCCAGCAGCTTAAGACAGAGTGAAGCTTTCTTT.

The sample holds many counts of this clonotype. V gene TRBV19 combines with J gene TRBJ2-2; the D call may be TRBD1 or TRBD2 (5 bases each). V lost 3 bases and J lost 4, with 12 bases in between. This CDR3 region has 15 residues. Germline lookup yields CDR1 LNHDA and CDR2 SQIVND (reference sequence). Here the CDR3 DNA reads TGTGCCAGTAGTATGACGCAGGGACCCACCGGGGAGCTGTTTTTT. It yields the protein CASSMTQGPTGELFF.

This clonotype was seen many times. The chain is built from TRBV12-3 or TRBV12-4 and TRBJ2-3; TRBD2 matches at 7 bases. With 8 bases clipped from V and 10 bases from J, the junction kept 15 bases outside the gene matches. This CDR3 has 14 amino acids. CDR3 coding DNA: TGTGCCAGCTCACTTGGAGGACTAGTCATCTCGCAGTATTTT. Amino acid sequence: CASSLGGLVISQYF.

The V call is TRBV2, the J call TRBJ2-1; TRBD2 aligns across 15 bases. The junction had 4 bases not matched to a gene; V was cut back by 10 bases and J by 6 bases. The germline V gene has CDR1 SNHLY and CDR2 FYNNEI. This CDR3 region has 14 residues. The DNA for the CDR3 is TGTGCCACCGGACTAGCGGGAGGGCCCAATGAGCAGTTCTTC. Amino acid sequence: CATGLAGGPNEQFF.

J is TRBJ2-5 and V is TRBV27; D possibly matches TRBD1 or TRBD2 (6 bases each). Germline V CDR1 and CDR2: MNHEY, SMNVEV (reference sequence). The CDR3 totals 16 residues. Deletions cut 0 bases from V and 0 bases from J, with 11 bases between. CDR3 amino acids: CASSLSSGAYQETQYF. The CDR3 bases are TGTGCCAGCAGTTTATCCTCGGGGGCGTACCAAGAGACCCAGTACTTC.

V gene TRBV5-1 combines with J gene TRBJ2-1, with 7 bases identical to TRBD2. This CDR3 region has 16 residues. Trimming removed 0 bases from V and 4 bases from J; junction bases left unmatched: 7. Germline CDR1 reads SGHRS; CDR2 reads YFSETQ. As DNA, the CDR3 is TGCGCCAGCAGCTTGGCCGGACTAGTGGGATACAATGAGCAGTTCTTC. Protein: CASSLAGLVGYNEQFF.

This sequence joins TRBV5-1 and TRBJ2-7; 12 nucleotides match TRBD2. The V gene end was trimmed by 0 bases and the J gene end by 3 bases; junction bases not matched to a gene: 4. Per germline, CDR1 SGHRS and CDR2 YFSETQ. This CDR3 contains 16 residues. CDR3 amino acids: CASSLGMTSGSYEQYF. CDR3 DNA: TGCGCCAGCAGCTTGGGGATGACTAGCGGGAGCTACGAGCAGTACTTC.

The chain employs TRBV10-1 and TRBJ2-4; D possibly corresponds to TRBD2 (5 bases). The ends were cut back, 6 bases at V and 0 bases at J, with 15 bases in the middle. Per the germline V gene, CDR1 is WNHNN and CDR2 is SYGVQD (reference sequence). This CDR3 contains 16 residues. DNA of the CDR3: TGCGCCAGCAGCGCGGCCCCTGCGGGAGCCAAAAACATTCAGTACTTC. Its translation is CASSAAPAGAKNIQYF.

The rearrangement uses TRBV10-1 and TRBJ2-1; D remains unclear. Germline CDR1 is WNHNN and CDR2 is SYGVQD (reference sequence). The CDR3 spans 13 residues. Trimming shortened V by 6 bases and J by 8 bases, and 14 bases separated the two germline ends. The CDR3 DNA reads as TGCGCCAGCAGCCCAACCCGACCGGATGAGCAGTTCTTC. Amino acid sequence: CASSPTRPDEQFF.

This clonotype was recorded a few times. The chain employs TRBV4-1 and TRBJ1-5; D ambiguous. This CDR3 contains 14 residues. V was shortened by 4 bases and J by 4 bases, with 11 bases between the two germline ends. CDR1 MGHRA and CDR2 YSYEKL come from the germline V gene. CDR3 region: CASSLRRENQPQHF. CDR3 nucleotide sequence: TGCGCCAGCAGCCTTCGACGGGAAAATCAGCCCCAGCATTTT.

This chain links TRBV6-5 with TRBJ1-2, with 8 bases identical to TRBD1. V shed 6 bases, J shed 8 bases, and the junction held 5 bases outside the gene matches. This CDR3 region has 12 residues. Germline lookup yields CDR1 MNHEY and CDR2 SVGAGI. The CDR3 nucleotides are TGTGCCAGCAGCAGGGGGCGCGAGGGCTACACCTTC. Translation: CASSRGREGYTF.

This clonotype was seen only a few times. The chain couples TRBV12-3 or TRBV12-4 to TRBJ2-3; TRBD2 aligns across 10 bases. The CDR3 sequence is 15 residues long. After removal of 2 bases from V and 5 bases from J, the junction contained 4 bases not matched to a gene. The CDR3: CASSLLAGVGDTQYF. CDR3 coding DNA: TGTGCCAGCAGTTTACTAGCGGGAGTGGGAGATACGCAGTATTTT.

This clonotype occurred a few times. The rearrangement uses TRBV11-2 and TRBJ2-1; a weak D match, TRBD2 (6 bases). Germline-derived CDR1 and CDR2 are SGHAT and FQNNGV. Trimming took 7 bases from V and 2 from J, leaving 21 bases between them. The CDR3 loop spans 17 amino acids. This CDR3 is CASTRGRRDLTYNEQFF. The DNA of the CDR3 is TGTGCCAGCACCAGAGGTAGGCGGGATTTAACCTACAATGAGCAGTTCTTC.

This clonotype was counted a few times. The rearrangement joins TRBV5-1 to TRBJ1-2; D not certain. Germline lookup yields CDR1 SGHRS and CDR2 YFSETQ. The CDR3 totals 13 residues. The V end lost 5 bases, the J end lost 2 bases, and 10 bases lay between the germline ends. CDR3 nucleotide sequence: TGCGCCAGCAGTGGAGCTTCAAACTATGGCTACACCTTC. Residues: CASSGASNYGYTF. Combining the CDR3 with reference TRBV5-1 and TRBJ1-2 gives the whole variable domain KAGVTQTPRYLIKTRGQQVTLSCSPISGHRSVSWYQQTPGQGLQFLFEYFSETQRNKGNFPGRFSGRQFSNSRSEMNVSTLELGDSALYLCASSGASNYGYTFGSGTRLTVV.

The genes are TRBV28 and TRBJ2-6; the match to TRBD1 covers 7 bases. CDR1 MDHEN and CDR2 SYDVKM come from the germline V gene. The CDR3 loop spans 18 amino acids. The J segment lost 1 base and the V segment lost 6 bases, leaving 12 bases of the junction unmatched. CDR3 sequence (DNA): TGTGCCAGCAGCCCACGACAGGGAGAAGTATCTGGGGCCAACGTCCTGACTTTC. Its translation is CASSPRQGEVSGANVLTF.

V usage is TRBV12-3 or TRBV12-4 and J usage is TRBJ1-6; D unresolved. Trimming cost V 6 bases and J 3 bases, with 15 bases left between them. This CDR3 region has 16 residues. The CDR3, as DNA: TGTGCCAGCAGCCAACCAAGAGGGAGCTATAATTCACCCCTCCACTTT. It yields the protein CASSQPRGSYNSPLHF.

The rearrangement joins TRBV7-9 to TRBJ2-5; TRBD1 matches 9 bases. J lost 4 bases, V lost 4 bases, and 4 bases had no gene match. The CDR3 loop spans 14 amino acids. CDR1 is SEHNR and CDR2 is FQNEAQ in the germline V gene (reference sequence). The CDR3 region is CASSSQGARETQYF. Written as DNA, the CDR3 is TGTGCCAGCAGCTCACAGGGGGCGCGAGAGACCCAGTACTTC.